What follows is one T cell receptor (beta chain) and its context. Its antigen is unknown. Base qualities are missing; no much larger clone stands one base away. The germline V gene gives CDR1 as MGHRA and CDR2 as YSYEKL. The CDR3, from cysteine to phenylalanine, totals 14 residues. Just CDR3 DNA is preserved here, 42 bases in frame from base 1. Genomic DNA was isolated from the sorted cells so that the TCRbeta CDR3 region could be sequenced. The immunoSEQ Assay was used to sequence the TCRbeta CDR3 regions. TCRdb took over this immuneACCESS table, retaining in-frame rearrangements with V and J assigned. Such tables are incomplete; in checked studies, under half of the missing clones stem from an unresolved V gene, and the remainder is unexplained. This sample gives roughly 64,000 clones in total; around 85% of them show up just once. The ten largest clones add up to about 0.75% of the sample. Patients with autoimmune disease history or receiving systemic immunosuppression were excluded from the trial. Peripheral blood for TCR sequencing was collected from all dose cohorts at baseline, on cycle 4 day 1, and on cycle 7 day 1. Samples were obtained from an open-label, multicenter, first-in-human phase I dose-escalation trial of ivuxolimab. The trial enrolled adults with locally advanced or metastatic head and neck squamous cell, hepatocellular, melanoma or renal cell carcinoma. CD4+ and CD8+ T cells were sorted separately from peripheral blood before TCR sequencing.

This record belongs to a study of OX40 agonist ivuxolimab in advanced cancers. The study in broad terms: Ivuxolimab was a fully human IgG2 agonistic monoclonal antibody targeting the costimulatory receptor OX40 (CD134). Prior anti-PD-1, anti-PD-L1 or anti-CTLA-4 therapy was permitted, and 30% to 45% of dose-escalation patients had received checkpoint inhibitors. Peripheral TCRbeta sequencing aimed to test whether ivuxolimab altered TCR sequence diversity and caused clonal T-cell expansion. In the dose-escalation cohort, around four fifths of patients were male, and the mean age was approximately 60 years, with a range of about 20 to 90. The paper reports the monotherapy dose-escalation portion (N ≈ 50 patients) of the phase I ivuxolimab trial. Partial responses were achieved by three dose-escalation patients, of whom one had hepatocellular carcinoma and two had cutaneous melanoma. Of the roughly 51 patients in dose escalation, about 20 had hepatocellular carcinoma, some 15 had melanoma, 9 had renal cell carcinoma and 9 had head and neck cancer. Intravenous ivuxolimab was administered to patients every 2 weeks at six dose levels: 0.01, 0.1, 0.3, 1.5, 3 and 10 mg/kg.

Study-wide findings and limitations: Low levels of normalized T-cell clonal expansion were also seen in some patients who did not respond. After ivuxolimab, more expanded clones were found on average in CD8+ T cells than in CD4+ T cells. Which antigens the clonally expanded peripheral T cells were specific for was not determined. At doses of 0.1 to 3.0 mg/kg, clonal expansion of both CD4+ and CD8+ blood T cells was observed from baseline to week 6. Partial responders in the 0.1-3.0 mg/kg groups had among the lowest normalized peripheral clonal expansion, especially among CD8+ T cells.

The origin of this receptor is an adult with an advanced solid tumor such as melanoma, head and neck, liver or kidney cancer. This sample comprised CD4+ or CD8+ T cells sorted from blood, obtained in a trial of the OX40 agonist ivuxolimab. Recombination linked TRBV4-1 to TRBJ2-5, with the D segment identity uncertain. The J call may be faulty, since TRBJ2-7 better matches the DNA end. The CDR3 has the sequence CASSQVSQSYEQYF. Here is the DNA: TGCGCCAGCAGCCAAGTATCACAGTCCTACGAGCAGTACTTC.